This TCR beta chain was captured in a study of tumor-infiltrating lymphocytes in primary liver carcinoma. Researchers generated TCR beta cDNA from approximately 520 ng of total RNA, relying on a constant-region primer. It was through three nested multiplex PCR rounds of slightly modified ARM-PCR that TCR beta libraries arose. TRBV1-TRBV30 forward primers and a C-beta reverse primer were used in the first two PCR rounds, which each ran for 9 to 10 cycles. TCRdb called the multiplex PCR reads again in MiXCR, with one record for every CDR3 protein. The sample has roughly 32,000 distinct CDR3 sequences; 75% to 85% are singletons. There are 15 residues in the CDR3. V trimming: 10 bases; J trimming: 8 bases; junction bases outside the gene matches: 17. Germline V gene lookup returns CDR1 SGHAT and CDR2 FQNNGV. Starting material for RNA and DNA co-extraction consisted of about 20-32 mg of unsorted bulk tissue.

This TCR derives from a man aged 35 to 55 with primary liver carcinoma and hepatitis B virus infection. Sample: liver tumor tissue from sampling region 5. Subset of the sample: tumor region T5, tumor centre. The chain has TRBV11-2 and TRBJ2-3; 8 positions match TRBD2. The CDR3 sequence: CANNTPGGRAGTQYF. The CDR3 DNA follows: TGTGCCAACAACACCCCGGGAGGGCGGGCAGGTACGCAGTATTTT. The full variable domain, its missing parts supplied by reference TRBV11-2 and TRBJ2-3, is EAGVAQSPRYKIIEKRQSVAFWCNPISGHATLYWYQQILGQGPKLLIQFQNNGVVDDSQLPKDRFSAERLKGVDSTLKIQPAKLEDSAVYLCANNTPGGRAGTQYFGPGTRLTVL.